This TCR beta chain was recovered during a study of blood T cell repertoires in COVID-19. Assay used: immunoSEQ multiplex PCR; TCRdb lists only in-frame clones, some missing. The sample shows some 80,000 clones, around 84% of them seen only once. The sequencing sample was made of peripheral blood. This clonotype was obtained from a man in his fifties or sixties with acute or convalescent COVID-19.

CDR3 sequence reads: CASRYDVGTGNTEAFF. In DNA form, the CDR3 reads TGTGCCAGCAGATACGATGTCGGGACAGGGAACACTGAAGCTTTCTTT. The chain has TRBV6-2 or TRBV6-3 and TRBJ1-1; TRBD1 matches at 8 bases. CDR1 MNHEY and CDR2 SVGEGT come from the germline V gene. The CDR3 totals 16 residues. Germline trimming cut 6 bases from V and 1 base from J; bases unmatched to any gene: 10.